This T cell receptor beta chain was obtained from a study of immune evolution from preneoplasia to lung adenocarcinoma (dated by TCRdb to the early 2020s). In the study overall: No AAH lesions showed HLA loss of heterozygosity, compared with 7% of AIS, 15% of MIA and approximately 30% of ADC lesions. Class I HLA alleles were inferred from exome data with POLYSOLVER, and allele-specific HLA loss was detected with LOHHLA. Sample size was based on specimen availability rather than a prior power calculation. A total of 50 to 55 patients with pulmonary nodules who underwent surgical resection were included in the overall cohort. The immune data were combined with whole exome sequencing and methylation data from the same cohort of nodules. Resected precursor lesions (AAH, AIS, MIA) and invasive adenocarcinomas were compared against paired morphologically normal lung tissue. According to the study, 80 to 130 samples were used for TCR sequencing. TCR sequencing data came from 45 to 60 patients. The study profiled immune contexture across lung adenocarcinoma precursors and invasive adenocarcinoma using immune gene expression, TCR sequencing and multiplex immunofluorescence.

TCR beta CDR3 regions were sequenced from DNA using the immunoSEQ hsTCRbeta Kit. In the original analysis: TCR sequencing data were analysed with the ImmunoSEQ Analyzer. T cell clonality was defined as 1 minus Pielou's evenness, as computed on productive rearrangements. The inverse Simpson index, applied to productive templates, was used to measure T cell diversity. T cell density was expressed as TCR beta template counts normalized to usable DNA, with usable DNA estimated by amplifying and sequencing housekeeping genes. TCR metrics were compared across histologic stages using two-sided Kruskal-Wallis tests. TCRdb carries this immuneACCESS record with in-frame sequences only. Its versions omit some clonotypes, under half of them owing to an unresolved V gene in the studies checked, with the rest unexplained. The V and J calls and clone size were taken over from that table, and D and trimming were inferred from the DNA. The sample includes some 11,000 clones, with more than 60% observed a single time. The ten largest clones add up to around 3.9% of the sample.

Between about 2014 and 2017, the patients underwent resection in either Japan or China. The histologic diagnosis of each case was independently confirmed on H&E slides by two lung cancer pathologists. For nucleic acid extraction, premalignant or tumor cells were enriched by macro-dissection following pathologic assessment. The AllPrep DNA/RNA FFPE Kit was used to isolate DNA from FFPE tissue. General conclusions and limits of the study: The highest T cell clonality was observed in KRAS-mutant nodules compared with EGFR-mutant or double wild-type lesions. Because every patient came from Japan and China, how well the results apply to Western populations was uncertain. The findings rested on association rather than direct causation, and larger cohorts with long-term follow-up and longitudinal biopsies were considered necessary. Normal lung showed the highest clonality, whereas later-stage lesions appeared to have higher T cell density and diversity but lower clonality. The highest top T cell clone frequencies were observed in normal lung, and a progressive decrease in top T cell clone frequencies appeared to occur from AAH through AIS, MIA and invasive adenocarcinoma.

Including the terminal cysteine and phenylalanine, the CDR3 comprises 18 residues. Only the CDR3 part of the read is kept: 54 bases, read in frame from the first base. About this clone itself: Which antigen it targets is not known. No base quality information exists; no much larger clone differs at one position.

Sequencing input: FFPE minimally invasive lung adenocarcinoma tissue. What this sample's cell subset or site label stands for: micro-invasive lung adenocarcinoma (MIA). This sequence originates from a person aged 60-79 years with lung adenocarcinoma. The chain was built from TRBV21-1 and TRBJ1-4. TRBV21-1 has pseudogene status. The nucleotide sequence is given as TGTGCCAGCAGCAATGGTGAGGGAGGGGGCGGCACTAATGAAAAACTGTTTTTT. This gives the protein CASSNGEGGGGTNEKLFF.